Listed here are 20 T cell receptor beta chains from one sample, sequenced in a study of control samples from healthy donors and cancer patients. The method was immunoSEQ multiplex PCR; TCRdb's version includes in-frame clones alone and lacks a portion of them. This sample yields around 100,000 clones, of which about 90% are seen a single time; 2% to 2.5% belongs to the top ten. The sequencing sample was made of blood. These receptors came from a woman between 18 and 29 years old in good health.

The chain has TRBV20-1 and TRBJ1-2, with no clear D. Trimming stripped 3 bases from V and 2 bases from J, with 10 bases between. CDR1 DFQATT and CDR2 SNEGSKA come from the germline V gene (reference sequence). CDR3 length: 13 residues. The CDR3 bases are TGCAGTGCTAGTCCTCCTGGAAACTATGGCTACACCTTC. Its protein is CSASPPGNYGYTF.

V usage is TRBV7-2 and J usage is TRBJ1-2, with D possibly TRBD1 on 5 matching bases. The CDR3 has 13 residues. Looked up from germline, CDR1 is SGHTA and CDR2 is FQGNSA. The V and J ends lost 2 bases and 5 bases respectively, with 9 bases between them. CDR3 sequence: CASSLRTSYGYTF. Written as DNA, the CDR3 is TGTGCCAGCAGCTTAAGGACATCATATGGCTACACCTTC.

The V call is TRBV19, the J call TRBJ2-4, with D possibly called TRBD1 or TRBD2 (6 bases each). V gave up 5 bases and J gave up 7 bases, with 15 bases separating them. The germline gives CDR1 LNHDA, CDR2 SQIVND (reference sequence). The CDR3 loop spans 14 amino acids. The DNA of the CDR3 is TGTGCCAGTAGTGGGACGGGGGCCATGAACATTCAGTACTTC. Translating it yields CASSGTGAMNIQYF.

The rearrangement links TRBV19 to TRBJ2-1, with a tentative D call TRBD2 (5 bases). V was shortened by 5 bases and J by 6 bases, with 17 bases between the two germline ends. CDR1 and CDR2 (germline): LNHDA, SQIVND (reference sequence). This CDR3 is built from 15 residues. The CDR3 DNA is TGTGCCAGTAGTCTCAGCGCGGGTTCTGTCAATGAGCAGTTCTTC. As protein: CASSLSAGSVNEQFF.

The genes are TRBV11-3 and TRBJ2-3; TRBD2 matches at 8 bases. Germline CDR1 is SGHNT and CDR2 is YENEEA. V shed 1 base, J shed 0 bases, and the junction held 3 bases outside the gene matches. The CDR3 is 16 residues long. The CDR3 DNA is TGTGCCAGCAGCTTAGCGGGAGGGTTAAGCACAGATACGCAGTATTTT. Translating it yields CASSLAGGLSTDTQYF.

J is TRBJ1-1 and V is TRBV7-9, with 7 bases aligning to TRBD1. The CDR3 is 16 amino acids. With V trimmed by 1 base and J by 0 bases, 5 bases remained unmatched. Germline V lookup: CDR1 SEHNR, CDR2 FQNEAQ (reference sequence). For the CDR3, the DNA is TGTGCCAGCAGCTTAGGCAGGGGGTCTATGAACACTGAAGCTTTCTTT. Translation: CASSLGRGSMNTEAFF.

This clone was recorded only once. This chain connects TRBV19 to TRBJ1-3; D remains unclear. CDR3 length: 15 residues. Per the germline V gene, CDR1 is LNHDA and CDR2 is SQIVND (reference sequence). With 5 bases removed from V and 0 bases from J, the gap between germline ends came to 11 bases. The CDR3 spells CASSPKTGSGNTIYF. CDR3 sequence (DNA): TGTGCCAGTAGTCCGAAGACGGGCTCTGGAAACACCATATATTTT. The full variable domain, rest sourced from reference TRBV19 and TRBJ1-3, is DGGITQSPKYLFRKEGQNVTLSCEQNLNHDAMYWYRQDPGQGLRLIYYSQIVNDFQKGDIAEGYSVSREKKESFPLTVTSAQKNPTAFYLCASSPKTGSGNTIYFGEGSWLTVV.

This sequence joins TRBV7-2 and TRBJ2-7; D possibly corresponds to TRBD2 (5 bases). CDR1 is SGHTA and CDR2 is FQGNSA in the germline V gene. The CDR3 contains 16 residues. Trimming left V 1 base short and J 2 bases short, with 15 bases between. This CDR3 is CASSLERLTGAYEQYF. In nucleotides, the CDR3 is TGTGCCAGCAGCTTAGAGAGGCTGACCGGGGCCTACGAGCAGTACTTC.

The rearrangement links TRBV18 to TRBJ2-7; possible D gene TRBD1, 6 bases. The CDR3 is 15 residues long. V was cut by 3 bases and J by 8 bases, with 20 bases left in between. Germline V lookup: CDR1 KGHSH, CDR2 LQKENI. The CDR3 spells CASSPRLSKGGKQYF. The CDR3 coding sequence is TGTGCCAGCTCACCCCGACTTAGCAAAGGGGGTAAGCAGTACTTC.

This chain joins TRBV2 and TRBJ2-3, with D perhaps given as TRBD1 or TRBD2 (5 bases each). The CDR3 loop spans 12 amino acids. V lost 6 bases to trimming and J lost 11 bases, with 15 bases between them. Germline CDR1 reads SNHLY; CDR2 reads FYNNEI. CDR3 coding DNA: TGTGCCAGCAGAGGGGAGTCATCGGTGCAGTATTTT. Amino acid sequence: CASRGESSVQYF.

The rearrangement links TRBV12-5 to TRBJ1-5, with TRBD1 matching over 9 bases. Germline V gene sequence: CDR1 LGHNT, CDR2 FRNRAP. The CDR3 has 17 amino acids. Trimming removed 2 bases from V and 1 base from J; junction bases left unmatched: 6. For the CDR3, the DNA is TGTGCTAGTGGTTTGATCCGTGGACAGGGGAGCAATCAGCCCCAGCATTTT. As protein: CASGLIRGQGSNQPQHF.

This rearrangement joins TRBV30 to TRBJ1-1; unclear D gene. Trimming took off 2 bases at V and 0 bases at J, with 10 bases between the two ends. The CDR3 runs 14 residues. Germline V gene sequence: CDR1 GTSNPN, CDR2 SVGIG (reference sequence). In DNA, the CDR3 is TGTGCCTGGAGTTTTGGGTCCCTGAACACTGAAGCTTTCTTT. It is translated as CAWSFGSLNTEAFF. The entire variable domain, with the rest obtained from reference TRBV30 and TRBJ1-1, is as follows: SQTIHQWPATLVQPVGSPLSLECTVEGTSNPNLYWYRQAAGRGLQLLFYSVGIGQISSEVPQNLSASRPQDRQFILSSKKLLLSDSGFYLCAWSFGSLNTEAFFGQGTRLTVV.

This rearrangement joins TRBV21-1 to TRBJ2-7; the table's D call of TRBD1 was not tested on the DNA. TRBV21-1 corresponds to a pseudogene. This CDR3 spans 13 amino acids. The CDR3 nucleotides are TGTGCCAGCAGGCTTAGTGAGACATACGAGCAGTACTTC. It encodes CASRLSETYEQYF.

The V call is TRBV11-2, the J call TRBJ2-7, with TRBD2 as a possible D gene (5 bases). This CDR3 comprises 13 residues. From germline, CDR1 is SGHAT and CDR2 FQNNGV. Trimming removed 4 bases from V and 4 bases from J, with 11 bases in between. CDR3: CASSSGNGYEQYF. The CDR3 nucleotides are TGTGCCAGCAGCTCGGGGAACGGATACGAGCAGTACTTC.

This chain uses TRBV18 with TRBJ1-4; maybe TRBD1 (5 bases). This CDR3 is built from 15 residues. From germline, CDR1 is KGHSH and CDR2 LQKENI. V was trimmed by 3 bases and J by 4 bases, leaving 12 bases between them. The CDR3 region is CASSPGPWHNEKLFF. CDR3 DNA sequence: TGTGCCAGCTCACCGGGGCCCTGGCATAATGAAAAACTGTTTTTT.

This sequence joins TRBV7-8 and TRBJ1-5; D unclear. The V end was cut by 1 base, the J end by 0 bases, with 10 bases between. This CDR3 spans 16 amino acids. Germline V CDR1 and CDR2: SGHVS, FQNEAQ. CDR3 loop: CASSLVSTYSNQPQHF. CDR3 bases: TGTGCCAGCAGCTTAGTCAGTACTTATAGCAATCAGCCCCAGCATTTT.

This chain links TRBV11-3 with TRBJ2-5, with D possibly being TRBD1 (5 bases). CDR3 size: 14 residues. Trimming removed 3 bases from V and 1 base from J, with 9 bases in between. Germline-derived CDR1 and CDR2 are SGHNT and YENEEA. This CDR3 reads CASSFSGLQETQYF. As DNA, the CDR3 is TGTGCCAGCAGCTTTTCAGGGCTCCAAGAGACCCAGTACTTC.

The chain is built from TRBV21-1 and TRBJ2-1. TRBV21-1 is classified as a pseudogene. The CDR3 loop spans 14 amino acids. CDR3: CARLGGGGNNEQFF. The CDR3 bases are TGTGCCCGCCTGGGCGGAGGGGGGAACAATGAGCAGTTCTTC.

This clone was counted between two and nine times. The V gene is TRBV6-2 or TRBV6-3, the J gene TRBJ2-7, with 14 bases fitting TRBD2. V shed 3 bases and J 7 bases; nucleotides not matched to a gene: 11. Per germline, CDR1 MNHEY and CDR2 SVGEGT. CDR3 length equals 17 residues. The DNA for the CDR3 is TGTGCCAGCAGTTATCCTCCGACTAGCGGGAGGGTCTTTGAGCAGTACTTC. It translates to CASSYPPTSGRVFEQYF.

The gene calls are TRBV11-2 and TRBJ1-1, with TRBD1 matching over 9 bases. Germline V gene data show CDR1 as SGHAT and CDR2 as FQNNGV. J lost 11 bases, V lost 5 bases, and 12 bases had no gene match. The CDR3 contains 14 residues. CDR3 DNA sequence: TGTGCCAGCAGCGGCCCCGGGACAGGGTTTGGGGCTTTCTTT. Translating it yields CASSGPGTGFGAFF.